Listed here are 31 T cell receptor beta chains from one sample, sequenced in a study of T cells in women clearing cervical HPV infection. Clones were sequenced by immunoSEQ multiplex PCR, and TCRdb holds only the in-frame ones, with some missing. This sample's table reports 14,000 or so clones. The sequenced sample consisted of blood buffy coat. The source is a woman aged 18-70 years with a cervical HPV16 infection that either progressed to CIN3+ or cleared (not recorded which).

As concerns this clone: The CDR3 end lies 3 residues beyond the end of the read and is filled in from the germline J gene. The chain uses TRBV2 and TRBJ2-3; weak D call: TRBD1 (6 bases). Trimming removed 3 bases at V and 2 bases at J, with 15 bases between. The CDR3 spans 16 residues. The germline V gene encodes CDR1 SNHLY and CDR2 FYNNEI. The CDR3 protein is CASSEVTGGHTDTQYF. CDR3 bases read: TGTGCCAGCAGTGAGGTGACAGGTGGGCACACAGATACG.

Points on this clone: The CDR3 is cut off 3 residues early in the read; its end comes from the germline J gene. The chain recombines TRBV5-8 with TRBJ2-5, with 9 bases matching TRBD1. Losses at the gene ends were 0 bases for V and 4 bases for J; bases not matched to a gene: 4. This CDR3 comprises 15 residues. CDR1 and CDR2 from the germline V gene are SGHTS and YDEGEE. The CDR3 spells CASSLGDRVGETQYF. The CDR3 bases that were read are TGTGCCAGCAGCTTGGGGGACAGGGTGGGAGAGACC.

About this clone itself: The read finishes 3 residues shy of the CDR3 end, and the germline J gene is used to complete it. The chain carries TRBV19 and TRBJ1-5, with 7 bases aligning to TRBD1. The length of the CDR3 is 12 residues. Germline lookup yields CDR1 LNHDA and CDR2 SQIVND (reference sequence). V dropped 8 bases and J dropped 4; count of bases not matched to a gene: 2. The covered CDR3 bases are TGTGCCAGTCACAGGGGAAATCAGCCC. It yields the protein CASHRGNQP. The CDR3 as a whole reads CASHRGNQPQHF.

Incomplete CDR3 DNA: TGTGCCAGCAGCTTATCGGGGGTCTTGAACACTGAA. Amino acids: CASSLSGVLNTE. The complete CDR3 protein is CASSLSGVLNTEAFF. This chain links TRBV7-9 with TRBJ1-1; D might be TRBD1 (5 bases). The sequence runs out 3 residues before the end of the CDR3; the remainder is reconstructed from the germline J gene. This CDR3 contains 15 residues. V was trimmed by 2 bases and J by 0 bases, leaving 10 bases between them. Germline V gene lookup returns CDR1 SEHNR and CDR2 FQNEAQ (reference sequence).

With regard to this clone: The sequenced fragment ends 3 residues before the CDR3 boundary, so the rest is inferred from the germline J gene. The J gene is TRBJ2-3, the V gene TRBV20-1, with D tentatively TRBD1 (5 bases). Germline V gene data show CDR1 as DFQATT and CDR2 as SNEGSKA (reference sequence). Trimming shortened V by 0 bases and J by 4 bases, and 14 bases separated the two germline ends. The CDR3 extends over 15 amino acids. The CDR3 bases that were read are TGCAGTGCTAGAGATGGCAGGGTTCATGCAGATACG. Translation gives CSARDGRVHADT. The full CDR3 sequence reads CSARDGRVHADTQYF.

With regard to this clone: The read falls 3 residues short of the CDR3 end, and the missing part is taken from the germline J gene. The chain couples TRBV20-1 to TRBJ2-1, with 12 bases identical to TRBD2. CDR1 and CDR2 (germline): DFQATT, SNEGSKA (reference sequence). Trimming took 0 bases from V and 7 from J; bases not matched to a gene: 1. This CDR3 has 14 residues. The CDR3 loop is CSARDGLAGNEQFF. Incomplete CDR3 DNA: TGCAGTGCTAGAGACGGACTAGCGGGGAATGAG.

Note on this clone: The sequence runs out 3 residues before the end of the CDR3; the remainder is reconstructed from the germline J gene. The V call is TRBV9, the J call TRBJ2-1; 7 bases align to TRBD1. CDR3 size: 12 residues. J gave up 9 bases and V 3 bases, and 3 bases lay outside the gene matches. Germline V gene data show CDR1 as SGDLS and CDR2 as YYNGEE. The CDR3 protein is CASSAQGSEQFF. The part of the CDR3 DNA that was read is TGTGCCAGCAGCGCACAGGGGAGTGAG.

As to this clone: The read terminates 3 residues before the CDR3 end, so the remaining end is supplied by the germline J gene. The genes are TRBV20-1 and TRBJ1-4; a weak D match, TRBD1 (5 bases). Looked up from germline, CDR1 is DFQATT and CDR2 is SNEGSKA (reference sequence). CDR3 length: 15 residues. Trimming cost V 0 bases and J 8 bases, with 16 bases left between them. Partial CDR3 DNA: TGCAGTGCTAGAGATGGTAGAGGGAAGGGGGAAAAA. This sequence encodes CSARDGRGKGEK. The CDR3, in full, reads CSARDGRGKGEKLFF.

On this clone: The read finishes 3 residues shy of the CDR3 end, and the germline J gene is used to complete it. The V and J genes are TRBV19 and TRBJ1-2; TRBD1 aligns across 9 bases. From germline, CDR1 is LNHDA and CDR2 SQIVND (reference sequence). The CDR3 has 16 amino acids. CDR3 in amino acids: CASSVTGGTTLNDYTF. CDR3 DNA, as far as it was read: TGTGCCAGTAGTGTAACAGGGGGCACAACTTTGAATGAC.

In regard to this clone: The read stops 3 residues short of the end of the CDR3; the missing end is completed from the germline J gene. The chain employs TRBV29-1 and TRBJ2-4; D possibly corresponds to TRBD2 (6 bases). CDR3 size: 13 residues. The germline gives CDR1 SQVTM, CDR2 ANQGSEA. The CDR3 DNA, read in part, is TGCAGCGTTGAACTCCGCGAGGACTATGGT. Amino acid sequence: CSVELREDYG. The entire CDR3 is CSVELREDYGQYF. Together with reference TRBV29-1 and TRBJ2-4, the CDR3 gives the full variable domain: SAVISQKPSRDICQRGTSLTIQCQVDSQVTMMFWYRQQPGQSLTLIATANQGSEATYESGFVIDKFPISRPNLTFSTLTVSNMSPEDSSIYLCSVELREDYGQYFGAGTRLSVL.

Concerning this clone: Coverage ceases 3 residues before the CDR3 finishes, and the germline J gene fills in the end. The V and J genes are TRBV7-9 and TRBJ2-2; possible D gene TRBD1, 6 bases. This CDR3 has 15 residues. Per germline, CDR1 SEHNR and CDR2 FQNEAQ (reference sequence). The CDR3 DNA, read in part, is TGTGCCAGCAGCACCAAGGGACATGGGAATGAAAAG. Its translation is CASSTKGHGNEK. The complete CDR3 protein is CASSTKGHGNEKLFF.

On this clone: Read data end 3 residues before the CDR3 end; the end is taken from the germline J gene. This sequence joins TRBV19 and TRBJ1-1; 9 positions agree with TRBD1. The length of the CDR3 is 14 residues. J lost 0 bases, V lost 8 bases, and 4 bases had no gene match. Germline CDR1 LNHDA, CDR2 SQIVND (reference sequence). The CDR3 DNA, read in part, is TGTGCCAGTGGGGGGACAGGGATGAACACTGAA. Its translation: CASGGTGMNTE. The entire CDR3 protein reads CASGGTGMNTEAFF.

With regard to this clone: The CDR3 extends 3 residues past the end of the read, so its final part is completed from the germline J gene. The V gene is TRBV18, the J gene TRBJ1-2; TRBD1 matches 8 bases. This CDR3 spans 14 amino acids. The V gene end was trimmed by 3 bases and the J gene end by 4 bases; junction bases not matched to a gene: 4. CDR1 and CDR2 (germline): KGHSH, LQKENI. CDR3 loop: CASSPTGVGYGYTF. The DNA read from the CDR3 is TGTGCCAGCTCACCGACAGGGGTCGGCTATGGC.

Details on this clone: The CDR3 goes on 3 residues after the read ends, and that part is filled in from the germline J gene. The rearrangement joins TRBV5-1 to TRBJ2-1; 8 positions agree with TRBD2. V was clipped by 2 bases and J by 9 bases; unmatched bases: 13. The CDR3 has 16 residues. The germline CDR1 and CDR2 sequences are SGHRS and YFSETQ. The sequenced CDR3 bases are TGCGCCAGCAGCTTTTCGACCGGGACTAGGGACGGTGAG. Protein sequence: CASSFSTGTRDGE. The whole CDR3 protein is CASSFSTGTRDGEQFF.

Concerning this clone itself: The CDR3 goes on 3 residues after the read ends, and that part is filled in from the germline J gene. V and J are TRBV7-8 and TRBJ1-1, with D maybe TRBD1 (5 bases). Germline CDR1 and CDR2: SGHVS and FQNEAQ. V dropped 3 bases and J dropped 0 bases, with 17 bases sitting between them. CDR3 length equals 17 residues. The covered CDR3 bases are TGTGCCAGCAGCTTGGCACTGAACAGGTACCTGAACACTGAA. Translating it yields CASSLALNRYLNTE. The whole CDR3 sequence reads CASSLALNRYLNTEAFF.

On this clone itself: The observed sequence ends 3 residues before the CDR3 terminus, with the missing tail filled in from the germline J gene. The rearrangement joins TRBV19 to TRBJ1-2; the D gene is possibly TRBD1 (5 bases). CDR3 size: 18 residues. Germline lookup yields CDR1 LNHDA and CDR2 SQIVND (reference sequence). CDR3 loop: CASSKLAGGLQGTDTYTF. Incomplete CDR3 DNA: TGTGCCAGTAGTAAATTAGCGGGAGGGCTTCAGGGCACAGATACC. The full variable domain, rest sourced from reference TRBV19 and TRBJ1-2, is DGGITQSPKYLFRKEGQNVTLSCEQNLNHDAMYWYRQDPGQGLRLIYYSQIVNDFQKGDIAEGYSVSREKKESFPLTVTSAQKNPTAFYLCASSKLAGGLQGTDTYTFGSGTRLTVV.

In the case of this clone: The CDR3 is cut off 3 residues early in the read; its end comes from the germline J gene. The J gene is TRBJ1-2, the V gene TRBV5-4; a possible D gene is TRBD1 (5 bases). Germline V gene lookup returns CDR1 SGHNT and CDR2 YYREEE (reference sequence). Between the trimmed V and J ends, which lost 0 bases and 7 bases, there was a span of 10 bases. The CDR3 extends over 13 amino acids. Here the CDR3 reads CASSLAGSPGYTF. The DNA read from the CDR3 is TGTGCCAGCAGCTTGGCAGGGTCGCCTGGC.

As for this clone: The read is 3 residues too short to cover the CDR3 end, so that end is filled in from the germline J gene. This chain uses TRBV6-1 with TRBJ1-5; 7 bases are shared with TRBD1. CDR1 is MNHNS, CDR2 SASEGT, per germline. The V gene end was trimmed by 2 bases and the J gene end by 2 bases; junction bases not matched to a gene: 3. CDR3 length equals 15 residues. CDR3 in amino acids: CASSESQGRNQPQHF. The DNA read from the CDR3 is TGTGCCAGCAGTGAATCACAGGGGCGCAATCAGCCC.

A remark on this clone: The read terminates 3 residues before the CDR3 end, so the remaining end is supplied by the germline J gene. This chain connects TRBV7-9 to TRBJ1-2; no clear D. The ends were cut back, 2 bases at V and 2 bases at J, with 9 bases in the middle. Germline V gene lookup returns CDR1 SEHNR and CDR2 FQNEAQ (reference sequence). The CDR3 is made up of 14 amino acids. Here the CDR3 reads CASSLLGINYGYTF. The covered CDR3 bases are TGTGCCAGCAGCTTATTGGGCATCAACTATGGC. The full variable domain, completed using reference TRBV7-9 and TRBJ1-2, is DTGVSQNPRHKITKRGQNVTFRCDPISEHNRLYWYRQTLGQGPEFLTYFQNEAQLEKSRLLSDRFSAERPKGSFSTLEIQRTEQGDSAMYLCASSLLGINYGYTFGSGTRLTVV.

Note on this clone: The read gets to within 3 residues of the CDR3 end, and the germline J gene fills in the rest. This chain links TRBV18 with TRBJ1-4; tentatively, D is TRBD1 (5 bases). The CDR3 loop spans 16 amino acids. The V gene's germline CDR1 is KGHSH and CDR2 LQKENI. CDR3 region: CASSRGYLSGANVLFF. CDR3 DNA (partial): TGTGCCAGCTCGCGGGGGTATCTCTCTGGGGCCAACGTA.

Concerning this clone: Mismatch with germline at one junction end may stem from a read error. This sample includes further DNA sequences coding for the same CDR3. The CDR3 DNA, read in part, is TGTGCCAGCAGCTTCAGGACAGGTTCTGGAAACACA. Residues: CASSFRTGSGNT. The entire CDR3 sequence reads CASSFRTGSGNTIYF. The chain is built from TRBV7-2 and TRBJ1-3; 7 bases agree with TRBD1. The read stops 3 residues short of the end of the CDR3; the missing end is completed from the germline J gene. CDR1 and CDR2 from the germline V gene are SGHTA and FQGNSA. The CDR3 has 15 residues.

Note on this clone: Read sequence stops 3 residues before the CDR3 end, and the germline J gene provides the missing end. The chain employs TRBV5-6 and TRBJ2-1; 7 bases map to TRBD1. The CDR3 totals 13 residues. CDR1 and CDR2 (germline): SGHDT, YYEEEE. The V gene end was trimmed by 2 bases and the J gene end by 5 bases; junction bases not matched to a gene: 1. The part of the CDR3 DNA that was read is TGTGCCAGCAGCTTTGGGACAGACAATGAG. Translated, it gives CASSFGTDNE. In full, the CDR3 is CASSFGTDNEQFF.

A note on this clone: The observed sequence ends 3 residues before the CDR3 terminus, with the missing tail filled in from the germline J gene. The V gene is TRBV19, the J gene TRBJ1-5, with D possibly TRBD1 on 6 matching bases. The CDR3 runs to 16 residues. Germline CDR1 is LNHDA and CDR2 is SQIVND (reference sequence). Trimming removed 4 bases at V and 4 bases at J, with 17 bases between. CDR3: CASSTLGGARNQPQHF. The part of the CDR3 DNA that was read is TGTGCCAGTAGTACCCTGGGGGGGGCGCGGAATCAGCCC. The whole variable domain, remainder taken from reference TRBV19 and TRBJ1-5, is DGGITQSPKYLFRKEGQNVTLSCEQNLNHDAMYWYRQDPGQGLRLIYYSQIVNDFQKGDIAEGYSVSREKKESFPLTVTSAQKNPTAFYLCASSTLGGARNQPQHFGDGTRLSIL.

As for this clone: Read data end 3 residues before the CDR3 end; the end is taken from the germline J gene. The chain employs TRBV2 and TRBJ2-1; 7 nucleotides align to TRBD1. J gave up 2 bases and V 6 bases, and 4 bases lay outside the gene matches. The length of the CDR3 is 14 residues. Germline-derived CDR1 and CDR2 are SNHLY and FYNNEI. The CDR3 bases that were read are TGTGCCAGCAGACCACAGGGGACCTACAATGAG. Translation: CASRPQGTYNE. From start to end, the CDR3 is CASRPQGTYNEQFF.

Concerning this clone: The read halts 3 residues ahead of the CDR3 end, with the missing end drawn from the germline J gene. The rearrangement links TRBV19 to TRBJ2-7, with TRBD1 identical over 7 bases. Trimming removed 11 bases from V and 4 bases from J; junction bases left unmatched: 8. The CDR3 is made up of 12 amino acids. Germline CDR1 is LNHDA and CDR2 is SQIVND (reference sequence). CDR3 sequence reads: CAPRQGSYEQYF. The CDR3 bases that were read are TGTGCCCCCCGACAGGGTTCGTACGAG.

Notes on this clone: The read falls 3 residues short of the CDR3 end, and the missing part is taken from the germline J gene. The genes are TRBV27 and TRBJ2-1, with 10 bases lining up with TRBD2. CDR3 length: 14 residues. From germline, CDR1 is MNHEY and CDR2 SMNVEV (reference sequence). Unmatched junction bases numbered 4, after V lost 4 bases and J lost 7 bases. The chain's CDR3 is CASSSGLANNEQFF. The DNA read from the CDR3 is TGTGCCAGCAGTTCGGGACTAGCGAATAATGAG.

CDR3 sequence reads: CASSERQGWTDTQYF. CDR3 DNA, as far as it was read: TGCGCCAGCAGTGAGCGGCAGGGTTGGACAGATACG. The rearrangement uses TRBV10-1 and TRBJ2-3; possibly TRBD1 for D (5 bases). The read stops 3 residues short of the end of the CDR3; the missing end is completed from the germline J gene. With 2 bases removed from V and 3 bases from J, the gap between germline ends came to 12 bases. The CDR3 consists of 15 residues. Germline V gene data show CDR1 as WNHNN and CDR2 as SYGVQD (reference sequence).

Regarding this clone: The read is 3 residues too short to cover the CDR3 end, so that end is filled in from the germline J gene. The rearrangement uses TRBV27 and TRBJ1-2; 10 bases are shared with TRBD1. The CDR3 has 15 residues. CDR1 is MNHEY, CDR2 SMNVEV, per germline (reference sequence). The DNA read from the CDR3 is TGTGCCAGCAGTTTGCGACAGGGGGCTGTGCGAGGC. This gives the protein CASSLRQGAVRG. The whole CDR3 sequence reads CASSLRQGAVRGYTF.

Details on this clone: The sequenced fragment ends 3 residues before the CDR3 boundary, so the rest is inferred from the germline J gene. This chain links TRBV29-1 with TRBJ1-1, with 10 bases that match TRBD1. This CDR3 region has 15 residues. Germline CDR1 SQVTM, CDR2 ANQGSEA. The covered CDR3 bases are TGCAGCGGATACGGGACAGGGGATTTCGGACTCGAA. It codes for CSGYGTGDFGLE. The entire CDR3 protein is CSGYGTGDFGLEAFF.

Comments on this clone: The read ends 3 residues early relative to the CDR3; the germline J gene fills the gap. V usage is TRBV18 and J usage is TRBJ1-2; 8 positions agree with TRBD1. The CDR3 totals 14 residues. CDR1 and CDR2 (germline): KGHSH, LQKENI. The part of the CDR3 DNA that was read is TGTGCCAGCTCGTCCGGGACAGGCCCATACGAC. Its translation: CASSSGTGPYD. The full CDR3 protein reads CASSSGTGPYDYTF.

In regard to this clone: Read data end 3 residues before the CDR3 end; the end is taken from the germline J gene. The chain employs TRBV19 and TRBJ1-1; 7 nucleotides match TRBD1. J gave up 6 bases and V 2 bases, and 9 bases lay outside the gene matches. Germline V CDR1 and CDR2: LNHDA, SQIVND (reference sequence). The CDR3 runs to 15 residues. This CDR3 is CASSIPPTGYAEAFF. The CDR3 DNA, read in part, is TGTGCCAGTAGTATACCGCCGACAGGGTATGCTGAA.